Each of the 7 T cell receptor beta chains below was sequenced from the same sample in a study of Graves' ophthalmopathy and Graves' hyperthyroidism (dated by TCRdb to the late 2010s). TCRdb records Illumina HiSeq 2000 as the sequencer. For repertoire sequencing, TCR beta CDR3 regions were amplified from RNA transcripts. The first round of RT-PCR was done with HTBI primers and the Qiagen OneStep RT-PCR kit, and was followed by a second round of multiplex PCR, then size selection and purification. In TCRdb, the public reads were trimmed at Q25 with fastp and aligned with MiXCR, with productive beta chains retained. Rows are unified per CDR3 protein, each entry keeping the most common DNA and genes. The sample includes approximately 1.2 million distinct CDR3 sequences, with 35% to 40% observed a single time. The top ten clones comprise more than 9.5% of the sample. The sequencing sample was made of peripheral blood or thyroid tissue (not recorded which). Source of these receptors: an adult man with Graves' hyperthyroidism.

The chain employs TRBV7-2 and TRBJ1-2; 7 nucleotides match TRBD1. After removal of 4 bases from V and 3 bases from J, the junction contained 5 bases not matched to a gene. This CDR3 is 14 amino acids long. Germline values: CDR1 SGHTA, CDR2 FQGNSA. CDR3 protein: CASSSSGQHYGYTF. The CDR3 DNA sequence: TGTGCCAGCAGCTCCTCGGGACAGCACTATGGCTACACCTTC.

Concerning this clonotype itself: The junction does not match germline at one end; this may be a read error. The CDR3 sequence: CSAPLAGQTRRGNSLLHF. In DNA, the CDR3 is TGCAGTGCTCCGCTGGCCGGACAGACCCGTCGGGGGAATTCACTCCTCCACTTT. The rearrangement joins TRBV20-1 to TRBJ1-6; a weak D match, TRBD1 (6 bases). This CDR3 has 18 residues. Germline V gives CDR1 DFQATT, CDR2 SNEGSKA (reference sequence).

Only a few counts were recorded for this clonotype. The chain has TRBV10-3 and TRBJ2-3; 7 bases line up with TRBD1. Per the germline V gene, CDR1 is ENHRY and CDR2 is SYGVKD. The trim removed 6 bases at V and 0 bases at J, leaving 6 bases unmatched. This CDR3 spans 15 amino acids. The CDR3 DNA is TGTGCCATCAGCTGGGACAGACCTAGCACAGATACGCAGTATTTT. Translated, it gives CAISWDRPSTDTQYF.

This clonotype was found once. The V and J genes are TRBV7-2 and TRBJ1-6; no definite D call. Trimming left V 6 bases short and J 0 bases short, with 15 bases between. CDR1 and CDR2 from the germline V gene are SGHTA and FQGNSA. This CDR3 region has 17 residues. In nucleotides, the CDR3 is TGTGCCAGCAGTCCCCGGACGGGAAGCTCCTATAATTCACCCCTCCACTTT. Amino acid sequence: CASSPRTGSSYNSPLHF. The full variable domain, its missing parts supplied by reference TRBV7-2 and TRBJ1-6, is GAGVSQSPSNKVTEKGKDVELRCDPISGHTALYWYRQSLGQGLEFLIYFQGNSAPDKSGLPSDRFSAERTGGSVSTLTIQRTQQEDSAVYLCASSPRTGSSYNSPLHFGNGTRLTVT.

The J gene is TRBJ1-5, the V gene TRBV6-2 or TRBV6-3; D might be TRBD1 (5 bases). Germline CDR1 is MNHEY and CDR2 is SVGEGT. The CDR3 totals 14 residues. Trimming shortened V by 1 base and J by 5 bases, and 9 bases separated the two germline ends. The CDR3 spells CASSYFSRDQPQHF. CDR3 nucleotide sequence: TGTGCCAGCAGTTACTTCAGCAGGGATCAGCCCCAGCATTTT.

The chain employs TRBV10-3 and TRBJ1-2; possible D gene TRBD1, 6 bases. CDR3 length equals 15 residues. The germline V gene has CDR1 ENHRY and CDR2 SYGVKD. V was pared by 3 bases and J by 6 bases, with 17 bases between. This CDR3 is CAISDRDTQVDGYTF. The CDR3 DNA follows: TGTGCCATCAGTGACAGGGACACCCAAGTGGATGGCTACACCTTC.

With regard to this clonotype: A junction end diverges from the germline sequence, so it may reflect a read error. The chain recombines TRBV10-3 with TRBJ2-7; D possibly matches TRBD1 or TRBD2 (5 bases each). The CDR3 runs to 19 residues. Germline assignment: CDR1 ENHRY and CDR2 SYGVKD. CDR3 protein: CATSYPGDLTRGELYEQYF. CDR3 nucleotide sequence: TGTGCCACCAGTTACCCCGGGGACCTCACACGAGGGGAACTCTACGAGCAGTACTTC.